These 28 T cell receptor beta chains were sequenced from one sample in a study of blood T cell repertoires in COVID-19. Here immunoSEQ multiplex PCR was the method, and the copy in TCRdb shows in-frame clones only, minus some. The sample has 180,000 or so clones, 70% to 80% seen once. The source material was PBMCs or T cells enriched from blood (not recorded which). These receptors were collected from a man between 60 and 70 years old who had been exposed to COVID-19.

The chain couples TRBV7-2 to TRBJ1-1; TRBD1 matches at 7 bases. The CDR3 extends over 16 amino acids. J gave up 0 bases and V 5 bases, and 9 bases lay outside the gene matches. Germline loops: CDR1 SGHTA, CDR2 FQGNSA. As DNA, the CDR3 is TGTGCCAGCAGCCAAATAACGGGACAGCTGAACACTGAAGCTTTCTTT. Amino acids: CASSQITGQLNTEAFF.

The genes are TRBV9 and TRBJ1-3; possible D gene TRBD1, 5 bases. The CDR3 is 16 amino acids. Trimming cost V 0 bases and J 4 bases, with 14 bases left between them. Germline V gives CDR1 SGDLS, CDR2 YYNGEE. The CDR3 DNA sequence: TGTGCCAGCAGCGTAGACCCGACAGCTTCCGGAAACACCATATATTTT. Amino acids: CASSVDPTASGNTIYF.

This sequence joins TRBV5-1 and TRBJ2-1, with TRBD2 identical over 8 bases. The CDR3 length is 15 residues. V gave up 0 bases and J gave up 6 bases; unmatched junction bases: 5. CDR1 is SGHRS and CDR2 is YFSETQ in the germline V gene. This CDR3 is CASSLVGTSVNEQFF. The DNA of the CDR3 is TGCGCCAGCAGCTTGGTAGGGACTAGTGTCAATGAGCAGTTCTTC.

V gene TRBV29-1 combines with J gene TRBJ1-4, with D possibly being TRBD1 (6 bases). Germline lookup yields CDR1 SQVTM and CDR2 ANQGSEA. The ends were cut back, 6 bases at V and 2 bases at J, with 13 bases in the middle. There are 14 residues in the CDR3. Here the CDR3 reads CSVPRGLTNEKLFF. DNA of the CDR3: TGCAGCGTCCCCAGGGGTCTGACTAATGAAAAACTGTTTTTT.

The chain's CDR3 is CASSPRRTGGYNEQFF. CDR3 DNA: TGTGCCAGCAGCCCCCGAAGGACAGGGGGATACAATGAGCAGTTCTTC. The J gene is TRBJ2-1, the V gene TRBV5-6; 10 bases are shared with TRBD1. The CDR3 loop spans 16 amino acids. Germline V gives CDR1 SGHDT, CDR2 YYEEEE. The ends lost 4 bases at V and 4 bases at J; junction bases unmatched: 8.

This rearrangement joins TRBV21-1 to TRBJ2-1; the table's TRBD2 call for D was not verified on the DNA. TRBV21-1 is a pseudogene. CDR3 length: 20 residues. The chain's CDR3 is CASTRSSGTSGSSSYNEQFF. The CDR3, as DNA: TGTGCCAGCACCAGATCTTCCGGGACTAGCGGGTCGAGCTCCTACAATGAGCAGTTCTTC.

This clone has just a few counts. The J gene is TRBJ1-1, the V gene TRBV7-6; a possible D gene is TRBD1 (5 bases). From germline, CDR1 is SGHVS and CDR2 FNYEAQ. This CDR3 spans 18 amino acids. Deletions cut 5 bases from V and 1 base from J, with 23 bases between. CDR3 loop: CASSRPRGGDGGNTEAFF. The DNA for the CDR3 is TGTGCCAGCAGCCGCCCACGGGGAGGGGATGGTGGGAACACTGAAGCTTTCTTT. Together with reference TRBV7-6 and TRBJ1-1, the CDR3 gives the full variable domain: GAGVSQSPRYKVTKRGQDVALRCDPISGHVSLYWYRQALGQGPEFLTYFNYEAQQDKSGLPNDRFSAERPEGSISTLTIQRTEQRDSAMYRCASSRPRGGDGGNTEAFFGQGTRLTVV.

V usage is TRBV30 and J usage is TRBJ1-1; D might be TRBD1 (5 bases). Looked up from germline, CDR1 is GTSNPN and CDR2 is SVGIG (reference sequence). Trimming pared 1 base from V and 1 base from J, leaving 7 bases between. CDR3 length equals 13 residues. The CDR3 spells CAWSDQGNTEAFF. In nucleotides, the CDR3 is TGTGCCTGGAGTGACCAGGGGAACACTGAAGCTTTCTTT.

V and J are TRBV6-5 and TRBJ2-4; 7 nucleotides match TRBD2. The germline V gene encodes CDR1 MNHEY and CDR2 SVGAGI. Trimming cost V 2 bases and J 4 bases; bases outside gene matches: 5. The CDR3 extends over 15 amino acids. DNA for the CDR3: TGTGCCAGCAGTTACAACTGGGGGGGAAAAAACATTCAGTACTTC. Translating gives CASSYNWGGKNIQYF.

The chain joins TRBV11-2 to TRBJ2-2; TRBD1 is a possible D gene (6 bases). The germline V gene has CDR1 SGHAT and CDR2 FQNNGV. The V gene lost 7 bases and the J gene lost 6 bases, with 21 bases spanning the gap. The CDR3 sequence is 16 residues long. The CDR3 region has the DNA TGTGCCAGCAAGCTAGCCCGGGACACCCGACCCGGGGAGCTGTTTTTT. Its translation is CASKLARDTRPGELFF.

This clone appeared once. The V and J genes are TRBV7-2 and TRBJ2-7; tentatively, D is TRBD2 (5 bases). Germline V gene sequence: CDR1 SGHTA, CDR2 FQGNSA. This CDR3 region has 15 residues. Trimming pared 0 bases from V and 6 bases from J, leaving 15 bases between. The CDR3 loop is CASSLAVPGGSEQYF. Written as DNA, the CDR3 is TGTGCCAGCAGCTTAGCTGTTCCAGGAGGTAGCGAGCAGTACTTC.

The CDR3 region is CASSPTGVNTDTQYF. For the CDR3, the DNA is TGTGCCAGCTCCCCGACGGGAGTAAACACAGATACGCAGTATTTT. The chain employs TRBV2 and TRBJ2-3; maybe TRBD2 (6 bases). In germline, CDR1 is SNHLY, CDR2 FYNNEI. V was clipped by 8 bases and J by 2 bases, with 17 bases between them. The CDR3 loop spans 15 amino acids. The entire variable domain, with the rest obtained from reference TRBV2 and TRBJ2-3, is as follows: EPEVTQTPSHQVTQMGQEVILRCVPISNHLYFYWYRQILGQKVEFLVSFYNNEISEKSEIFDDQFSVERPDGSNFTLKIRSTKLEDSAMYFCASSPTGVNTDTQYFGPGTRLTVL.

This clone is a singleton in its sample. Relative to the germline gene, one junction end is altered; a read error may explain this. V usage is TRBV20-1 and J usage is TRBJ1-6; 10 bases fit TRBD1. The CDR3 length is 14 residues. Germline lookup yields CDR1 DFQATT and CDR2 SNEGSKA (reference sequence). The CDR3 DNA is TGCAGTGCTCGTGGGGACAGGGGTTTTTCATCCCTCCACTTT. This translates into CSARGDRGFSSLHF.

This chain joins TRBV27 and TRBJ1-5; perhaps TRBD1 as D (5 bases). The CDR3 contains 16 residues. V was shortened by 3 bases and J by 9 bases, with 21 bases between the two germline ends. From germline, CDR1 is MNHEY and CDR2 SMNVEV (reference sequence). Here the CDR3 DNA reads TGTGCCAGCAGTTTGATCCTGACAGTGAACGGTCGGCCCCAGCATTTT. Protein product: CASSLILTVNGRPQHF.

The chain joins TRBV18 to TRBJ2-3; 12 bases are a match to TRBD2. The CDR3 totals 18 residues. From germline, CDR1 is KGHSH and CDR2 LQKENI. Unmatched junction bases numbered 7, after V lost 3 bases and J lost 0 bases. The CDR3 DNA is TGTGCCAGCTCACCGCGTACTAGCGGGAGGACAAGCACAGATACGCAGTATTTT. Protein: CASSPRTSGRTSTDTQYF.

The rearrangement joins TRBV14 to TRBJ1-6; the match to TRBD1 covers 9 bases. Trimming at V came to 0 bases and at J to 7 bases, leaving 7 bases not matched to a gene. The CDR3 is made up of 17 amino acids. Germline V lookup: CDR1 SGHDN, CDR2 FVKESK. The CDR3, as DNA: TGTGCCAGCAGCCAAGATCTCACAGGGGGCTCCAATTCACCCCTCCACTTT. This gives the protein CASSQDLTGGSNSPLHF.

Here the CDR3 DNA reads TGTGCCAGCAGCCAAACGGCAGATACGCAGTATTTT. It is translated as CASSQTADTQYF. This chain connects TRBV14 to TRBJ2-3; D unresolved. The germline V gene encodes CDR1 SGHDN and CDR2 FVKESK. The CDR3 consists of 12 residues. Trimming shortened V by 2 bases and J by 4 bases, and 4 bases separated the two germline ends.

V gene TRBV12-3 or TRBV12-4 combines with J gene TRBJ2-2, with no clear D. The V end lost 7 bases, the J end lost 1 base, and 7 bases lay between the germline ends. The CDR3 totals 13 residues. CDR3 sequence reads: CASTPRNTGELFF. The CDR3 DNA sequence: TGTGCCAGCACCCCCAGGAACACCGGGGAGCTGTTTTTT.

This clone was observed a few times. The chain links TRBV19 to TRBJ2-1, with 10 bases matching TRBD1. Per germline, CDR1 LNHDA and CDR2 SQIVND (reference sequence). Trimming removed 5 bases from V and 10 bases from J; junction bases left unmatched: 14. This CDR3 has 16 residues. The DNA for the CDR3 is TGTGCCAGTAGTGTATCCGGGACAGGGGTGAATGTGGAGCAGTTCTTC. Protein sequence: CASSVSGTGVNVEQFF.

This chain connects TRBV12-3 or TRBV12-4 to TRBJ1-5; no definite D call. V was trimmed by 5 bases and J by 7 bases, leaving 12 bases between them. This CDR3 has 13 amino acids. The CDR3 loop is CASSPRKPQPQHF. As DNA, the CDR3 is TGTGCCAGCAGTCCAAGAAAGCCGCAGCCCCAGCATTTT.

The J gene is TRBJ2-1, the V gene TRBV6-2 or TRBV6-3; 8 positions match TRBD2. The junction had 8 bases not matched to a gene; V was cut back by 2 bases and J by 5 bases. This CDR3 region has 16 residues. Looked up from germline, CDR1 is MNHEY and CDR2 is SVGEGT. The CDR3 reads CASSYVVGRADNEQFF. In DNA, the CDR3 is TGTGCCAGCAGTTACGTGGTCGGGAGGGCCGACAATGAGCAGTTCTTC.

V usage is TRBV19 and J usage is TRBJ1-2; the D gene is possibly TRBD1 (5 bases). This CDR3 is built from 12 residues. CDR1 is LNHDA, CDR2 SQIVND, per germline (reference sequence). The V end was cut by 10 bases, the J end by 3 bases, with 12 bases between. For the CDR3, the DNA is TGTGCCACCGCGGGGCCTGACTATGGCTACACCTTC. Protein: CATAGPDYGYTF.

The chain uses TRBV7-8 and TRBJ2-7, with TRBD2 matching 7 bases. Germline V CDR1 and CDR2: SGHVS, FQNEAQ. The CDR3 has 14 amino acids. V trimming: 1 base; J trimming: 7 bases; junction bases outside the gene matches: 7. CDR3 nucleotides: TGTGCCAGCAGCTTAGTGCGGGAGCCCCGGGAGCAGTACTTC. As protein: CASSLVREPREQYF.

CDR3 in DNA: TGTGCCAGCAGCTTGCCGGGACAGGGGGGGATCGAGCAGTACTTC. Protein: CASSLPGQGGIEQYF. V gene TRBV5-4 combines with J gene TRBJ2-7; the match to TRBD1 covers 11 bases. Per germline, CDR1 SGHNT and CDR2 YYREEE (reference sequence). The V and J ends lost 1 base and 6 bases, in that order; junction bases with no gene match: 6. CDR3 length: 15 amino acids.

This chain uses TRBV5-1 with TRBJ1-4; possibly TRBD1 for D (6 bases). Germline CDR1 reads SGHRS; CDR2 reads YFSETQ. This CDR3 contains 14 residues. V lost 4 bases to trimming and J lost 2 bases, with 9 bases between them. The CDR3 region is CASSPGDTNEKLFF. As DNA, the CDR3 is TGCGCCAGCAGCCCAGGGGATACTAATGAAAAACTGTTTTTT.

The CDR3 is CAWRGGAGELFF. The CDR3, as DNA: TGTGCCTGGAGGGGGGGGGCCGGGGAGCTGTTTTTT. This chain joins TRBV30 and TRBJ2-2, with 7 bases fitting TRBD2. This CDR3 is 12 amino acids long. Germline trimming cut 3 bases from V and 6 bases from J; bases unmatched to any gene: 1. Germline V gene sequence: CDR1 GTSNPN, CDR2 SVGIG (reference sequence). The entire variable domain, with the rest obtained from reference TRBV30 and TRBJ2-2, is as follows: SQTIHQWPATLVQPVGSPLSLECTVEGTSNPNLYWYRQAAGRGLQLLFYSVGIGQISSEVPQNLSASRPQDRQFILSSKKLLLSDSGFYLCAWRGGAGELFFGEGSRLTVL.

This clone was counted only a few times. This chain uses TRBV5-1 with TRBJ1-2; TRBD1 matches at 11 bases. The germline V gene encodes CDR1 SGHRS and CDR2 YFSETQ. This CDR3 is built from 12 residues. Germline trimming cut 7 bases from V and 6 bases from J; bases unmatched to any gene: 2. CDR3 protein: CASSGQGDGYTF. In nucleotides, the CDR3 is TGCGCCAGCTCGGGACAGGGGGATGGCTACACCTTC. The full variable domain, in which reference TRBV5-1 and TRBJ1-2 provide the parts outside the CDR3, is KAGVTQTPRYLIKTRGQQVTLSCSPISGHRSVSWYQQTPGQGLQFLFEYFSETQRNKGNFPGRFSGRQFSNSRSEMNVSTLELGDSALYLCASSGQGDGYTFGSGTRLTVV.

The V call is TRBV25-1, the J call TRBJ2-5, with D possibly TRBD1 on 5 matching bases. Germline V gene sequence: CDR1 MGHDK, CDR2 SYGVNS. This CDR3 has 14 residues. Trimming left V 1 base short and J 5 bases short, with 11 bases between. Here the CDR3 DNA reads TGTGCCAGCAGTGAATCACGACAGAGGGAGACCCAGTACTTC. It is translated as CASSESRQRETQYF.